This is a list of T cell receptor beta chains from one sample in a study of shared clonotypes between healthy human individuals. Assay: immunoSEQ multiplex PCR; the TCRdb copy retains only in-frame clones and omits some. The sample shows 300,000 or so clones, around 67% of them seen only once. Input material: memory CD4+ T cells sorted from blood. The receptor set was obtained from a man aged 25 to 40 in good health. Both conserved end residues are part of each CDR3. Not all rows give a size; the values are once, few, many and, for expanded clones, a class.

j_call: TRBJ1-5; v_call: TRBV2; clone_size: NA; cdr3_aa: CASTTQGQGQPQHF
j_call: TRBJ1-4; v_call: TRBV2; clone_size: many; cdr3_aa: CASSTDPHRGKLFF
j_call: TRBJ2-2; v_call: TRBV27; clone_size: NA; cdr3_aa: CASSQTTRTGELFF
j_call: TRBJ1-5; v_call: TRBV23-1; clone_size: NA; cdr3_aa: CASSQERHYEDQPQHF
j_call: TRBJ1-4; v_call: TRBV28; clone_size: NA; cdr3_aa: CASSLYRRRPNEKLFF
j_call: TRBJ2-1; v_call: TRBV10-1; clone_size: once; cdr3_aa: CASRRQGNRMYEQFF
j_call: TRBJ2-1; v_call: TRBV4-1; clone_size: few; cdr3_aa: CASSPRLDNEQFF
j_call: TRBJ1-2; v_call: TRBV2; clone_size: many; cdr3_aa: CASSEVGGQGADGYTF
j_call: TRBJ2-1; v_call: TRBV19; clone_size: NA; cdr3_aa: CASSIDQRLAGWENEQFF
j_call: TRBJ1-1; v_call: TRBV4-1; clone_size: NA; cdr3_aa: CASSQPTGVSDTEAFF
j_call: TRBJ2-3; v_call: TRBV19; clone_size: NA; cdr3_aa: CASTPTSGRTDTQYF
j_call: TRBJ2-7; v_call: TRBV4-3; clone_size: NA; cdr3_aa: CASSQDQLGQGYEQYF
j_call: TRBJ1-2; v_call: TRBV7-9; clone_size: NA; cdr3_aa: CASSPRVSVSPNYGYTF
j_call: TRBJ2-2; v_call: TRBV5-1; clone_size: few; cdr3_aa: CASRRAGELFF
j_call: TRBJ2-1; v_call: TRBV6-5; clone_size: once; cdr3_aa: CASSYDGTSYNEQFF
j_call: TRBJ1-3; v_call: TRBV6-5; clone_size: NA; cdr3_aa: CASRLTPAQGNTIYF
j_call: TRBJ2-5; v_call: TRBV5-1; clone_size: NA; cdr3_aa: CASSLVGIQETQYF
j_call: TRBJ2-1; v_call: TRBV29-1; clone_size: NA; cdr3_aa: CSGRHLPHNEQFF
j_call: TRBJ2-5; v_call: TRBV5-1; clone_size: once; cdr3_aa: CASSLTGVETQYF
j_call: TRBJ2-3; v_call: TRBV5-1; clone_size: NA; cdr3_aa: CASSPSAGTDTQYF
j_call: TRBJ2-7; v_call: TRBV7-6; clone_size: NA; cdr3_aa: CASSGLAGSQQYF
j_call: TRBJ2-3; v_call: TRBV9; clone_size: NA; cdr3_aa: CASSVGRGAGVADTQYF
j_call: TRBJ2-7; v_call: TRBV5-1; clone_size: NA; cdr3_aa: CASSLDRRRYEQYF
j_call: TRBJ2-3; v_call: TRBV4-3; clone_size: few; cdr3_aa: CASSQLEGRGDTQYF
j_call: TRBJ1-4; v_call: TRBV5-5; clone_size: NA; cdr3_aa: CASSSQVEGGEKLFF
j_call: TRBJ2-5; v_call: TRBV15; clone_size: NA; cdr3_aa: CATSRDLAGSQQETQYF
j_call: TRBJ1-4; v_call: TRBV14; clone_size: NA; cdr3_aa: CASSHGGTSRAEKLFF
j_call: TRBJ1-1; v_call: TRBV19; clone_size: NA; cdr3_aa: CASSLRGQVRAFF
j_call: TRBJ2-4; v_call: TRBV18; clone_size: once; cdr3_aa: CASSPEQHPAKNIQYF
j_call: TRBJ2-7; v_call: TRBV18; clone_size: few; cdr3_aa: CASSPRDEQYF
j_call: TRBJ2-1; v_call: TRBV29-1; clone_size: NA; cdr3_aa: CSIRTSGLYNEQFF
j_call: TRBJ1-1; v_call: TRBV6-5; clone_size: NA; cdr3_aa: CASTLTGYTEAFF
j_call: TRBJ2-5; v_call: TRBV19; clone_size: NA; cdr3_aa: CASSIGGPGETQYF
j_call: TRBJ2-7; v_call: TRBV5-8; clone_size: NA; cdr3_aa: CASSLTPGQGVGEQYF
j_call: TRBJ1-1; v_call: TRBV28; clone_size: NA; cdr3_aa: CASSQPGQAQTEAFF
j_call: TRBJ1-1; v_call: TRBV14; clone_size: NA; cdr3_aa: CASSPQPRTLNTEAFF
j_call: TRBJ2-1; v_call: TRBV27; clone_size: NA; cdr3_aa: CASKGGSGRSNEQFF
j_call: TRBJ2-2; v_call: TRBV5-1; clone_size: NA; cdr3_aa: CASSRLGDTGELFF
j_call: TRBJ2-7; v_call: TRBV7-9; clone_size: NA; cdr3_aa: CASGLGTSGKGSYEQYF
j_call: TRBJ2-4; v_call: TRBV14; clone_size: NA; cdr3_aa: CASSPSTGANIQYF
j_call: TRBJ1-2; v_call: TRBV29-1; clone_size: NA; cdr3_aa: CSVPGQGEGGDYGYTF
j_call: TRBJ2-7; v_call: TRBV29-1; clone_size: NA; cdr3_aa: CSVAQGRREQYF
j_call: TRBJ2-4; v_call: TRBV4-1; clone_size: NA; cdr3_aa: CASSQSGDSKNIQYF
j_call: TRBJ2-2; v_call: TRBV7-6; clone_size: NA; cdr3_aa: CASSLAGSGTGAYTGELFF
j_call: TRBJ2-1; v_call: TRBV19; clone_size: few; cdr3_aa: CASSSRGALGGQFF
j_call: TRBJ2-1; v_call: TRBV11-3; clone_size: NA; cdr3_aa: CASSLGTGTNNEQFF